This is a list of T cell receptor beta chains from one sample in a study of blood T cell repertoires in COVID-19. Measured with immunoSEQ multiplex PCR; TCRdb has only the in-frame clones, and not every one. The repertoire includes about 180,000 clones, almost 85% of them detected once, and 13% to 15% sits in the top ten. Sequenced sample: peripheral blood. The receptor set was obtained from a man between 18 and 35 years old with active or convalescent COVID-19. Both conserved end residues are part of each CDR3. D genes are given only for firm matches. Size is omitted from some rows. Given values are once, few, many or a class for expanded clones.

j_call v_call clone_size d_call cdr3_nt cdr3_aa
TRBJ2-1 TRBV29-1 few TRBD2 TGCAGCGTTGTCCAGCGGGAGGTCTACAATGAGCAGTTCTTC CSVVQREVYNEQFF
TRBJ1-3 TRBV28 NA NA TGTGCCAGCAGTGTCCTGCAGGGGTCTGGAAACACCATATATTTT CASSVLQGSGNTIYF
TRBJ2-1 TRBV4-3 NA TRBD2 TGCGCCAGCAGCCAAGAGGCTAGCGGGAGGGTGGGGGCCTACAATGAGCAGTTCTTC CASSQEASGRVGAYNEQFF
TRBJ2-3 TRBV19 NA TRBD2 TGTGCCAGTAGTCCACTAGCGGGGACGGAATATTTT CASSPLAGTEYF
TRBJ2-1 TRBV7-2 once NA TGTGCCAGCAGCCCCCATCGGGCGCGGGTATTCAATGAGCAGTTCTTC CASSPHRARVFNEQFF
TRBJ1-5 TRBV19 NA TRBD1 TGTGCCAGTAGTATTGGGTTGGGACAGGTTCCTCAGCCCCAGCATTTT CASSIGLGQVPQPQHF
TRBJ2-2 TRBV5-1 NA TRBD1 TGCGCCAGCAGCGTGACAGGGGGCAACACCGGGGAGCTGTTTTTT CASSVTGGNTGELFF
TRBJ2-5 TRBV25-1 NA NA TGTGCCACCAAGGGTTGGGGGGACAGTATGCCGACCCAGTACTTC CATKGWGDSMPTQYF
TRBJ1-5 TRBV5-6 NA NA TGTGCCAGCAGCTTGGGTACGGGGAATCAGCCCCAGCATTTT CASSLGTGNQPQHF
TRBJ1-1 TRBV18 few NA TGTGCCAGCTCACCACAAGAGGTACGAGGAACTGAAGCTTTCTTT CASSPQEVRGTEAFF
TRBJ2-3 TRBV10-3 NA NA TGTGCCTCGGCGAGGTCCGGCCCTACAGATACGCAGTATTTT CASARSGPTDTQYF
TRBJ2-3 TRBV5-4 NA TRBD2 TGTGCCAGCAGCCTCTTGACGGGAGGTACCACAGATACGCAGTATTTT CASSLLTGGTTDTQYF
TRBJ1-4 TRBV6-2/TRBV6-3 NA NA TGTGCCAGCAGTTACTCGAATCAGGGGACTAATGAAAAACTGTTTTTT CASSYSNQGTNEKLFF
TRBJ2-3 TRBV10-3 NA TRBD2 TGTGCCATCAGTAGATTAGGAGCGGGAGGGCCGGTTTCCACAGATACGCAGTATTTT CAISRLGAGGPVSTDTQYF
TRBJ1-5 TRBV19 few NA TGTGCCAGTAGCCTGACAGGACCTTATAGCAATCAGCCCCAGCATTTT CASSLTGPYSNQPQHF
TRBJ2-1 TRBV9 NA TRBD2 TGTGCCAGCAGCGTAGGAGGTTTGGGACTATCTAGCTCCTACAATGAGCAGTTCTTC CASSVGGLGLSSSYNEQFF
TRBJ2-3 TRBV7-2 NA NA TGTGCCAGCAGCTTACTAGCGATTAGCACAGATACGCAGTATTTT CASSLLAISTDTQYF
TRBJ2-5 TRBV30 NA TRBD1 TGTGCCTGGAGTGCGGGGACAGCCAGACAAGAGACCCAGTACTTC CAWSAGTARQETQYF
TRBJ1-1 TRBV28 NA NA TGTGCCAGCATTACAGGGTGGAACACTGAAGCTTTCTTT CASITGWNTEAFF
TRBJ1-5 TRBV5-8 once TRBD1 TGTGCCAGCAGCGCAAGACAGGGAGGCGGCAATCAGCCCCAGCATTTT CASSARQGGGNQPQHF
TRBJ1-2 TRBV15 NA NA TGTGCCACCAGCAGAGAACTAACAGGGACCTATGGCTACACCTTC CATSRELTGTYGYTF
TRBJ1-3 TRBV7-9 NA NA TGTGCCAGCACGTCAGGGAGGTCTGGAAACACCATATATTTT CASTSGRSGNTIYF
TRBJ2-7 TRBV29-1 NA NA TGCAGCGTTGAACTCGTCAGACAGGCCGAGCAGTACTTC CSVELVRQAEQYF
TRBJ1-6 TRBV10-3 NA NA TGTGCCATCTCGGCAGGTTTTGAATCACCCCTCCACTTT CAISAGFESPLHF
TRBJ2-1 TRBV7-6 many TRBD1 TGTGCCAGCAGCAGGACAGGGAATTGGGGTGAGCAGTTCTTC CASSRTGNWGEQFF
TRBJ2-5 TRBV12-3/TRBV12-4 NA NA TGTGCCAGCAGTTTAGGTCGTAGGACCCAGTACTTC CASSLGRRTQYF
TRBJ2-7 TRBV6-5 NA NA TGTGCCAGCAGGCAACCGGGACTTATCTACGAGCAGTACTTC CASRQPGLIYEQYF
TRBJ1-3 TRBV7-9 NA TRBD1 TGTGCCAGCAGCTCTTGGGGACAGGGAGACTCTGGAAACACCATATATTTT CASSSWGQGDSGNTIYF
TRBJ1-5 TRBV5-8 NA NA TGTGCCAGCAGCTTAGGGGAATTCGTGTATCAGCCCCAGCATTTT CASSLGEFVYQPQHF